The 2 T cell receptor beta chains reported below all come from one sample, sequenced in a study of tumor and adjacent non-tumor tissue in lung cancer. The template was RNA from unsorted bulk tissue. The library came from three nested PCR rounds adapted from ARM-PCR protocols. TCRdb passed the multiplex PCR reads through MiXCR, listing each CDR3 protein once. This sample carries about 68,000 distinct CDR3 sequences, roughly 56% of them seen once, and the ten largest clones take roughly a fifth. The sample taken for sequencing was lung tumor tissue. All receptors derive from a man aged 45 to 65 with non-small cell lung cancer.

Note on this clonotype: No conserved phenylalanine or tryptophan is present at the end of the CDR3, so a read error is the likely explanation. The chain links TRBV11-2 to TRBJ2-1, with 11 bases that match TRBD2. J lost 4 bases, V lost 1 base, and 9 bases had no gene match. Germline CDR1 SGHAT, CDR2 FQNNGV. This CDR3 contains 18 residues. The CDR3 bases are TGTGCCAGCAGCTTAGTACCTCGGACTAGCGGGCTTTACAATGAGCAGTTCCTC. This translates into CASSLVPRTSGLYNEQFL.

Concerning this clonotype: Since a much larger clone is just one base distant, this may be a read error. The chain links TRBV6-5 to TRBJ2-1; tentatively, D is TRBD1 (7 bases). The germline V and J ends were trimmed by 5 bases and 7 bases, with 15 bases remaining between them. Germline lookup yields CDR1 MNHEY and CDR2 SVGAGI. The CDR3 contains 14 residues. The CDR3 DNA reads TGTGCCAGCAGTCCCACAGGGGCGGGAAATGAGCAGTTCTTC. It specifies CASSPTGAGNEQFF.